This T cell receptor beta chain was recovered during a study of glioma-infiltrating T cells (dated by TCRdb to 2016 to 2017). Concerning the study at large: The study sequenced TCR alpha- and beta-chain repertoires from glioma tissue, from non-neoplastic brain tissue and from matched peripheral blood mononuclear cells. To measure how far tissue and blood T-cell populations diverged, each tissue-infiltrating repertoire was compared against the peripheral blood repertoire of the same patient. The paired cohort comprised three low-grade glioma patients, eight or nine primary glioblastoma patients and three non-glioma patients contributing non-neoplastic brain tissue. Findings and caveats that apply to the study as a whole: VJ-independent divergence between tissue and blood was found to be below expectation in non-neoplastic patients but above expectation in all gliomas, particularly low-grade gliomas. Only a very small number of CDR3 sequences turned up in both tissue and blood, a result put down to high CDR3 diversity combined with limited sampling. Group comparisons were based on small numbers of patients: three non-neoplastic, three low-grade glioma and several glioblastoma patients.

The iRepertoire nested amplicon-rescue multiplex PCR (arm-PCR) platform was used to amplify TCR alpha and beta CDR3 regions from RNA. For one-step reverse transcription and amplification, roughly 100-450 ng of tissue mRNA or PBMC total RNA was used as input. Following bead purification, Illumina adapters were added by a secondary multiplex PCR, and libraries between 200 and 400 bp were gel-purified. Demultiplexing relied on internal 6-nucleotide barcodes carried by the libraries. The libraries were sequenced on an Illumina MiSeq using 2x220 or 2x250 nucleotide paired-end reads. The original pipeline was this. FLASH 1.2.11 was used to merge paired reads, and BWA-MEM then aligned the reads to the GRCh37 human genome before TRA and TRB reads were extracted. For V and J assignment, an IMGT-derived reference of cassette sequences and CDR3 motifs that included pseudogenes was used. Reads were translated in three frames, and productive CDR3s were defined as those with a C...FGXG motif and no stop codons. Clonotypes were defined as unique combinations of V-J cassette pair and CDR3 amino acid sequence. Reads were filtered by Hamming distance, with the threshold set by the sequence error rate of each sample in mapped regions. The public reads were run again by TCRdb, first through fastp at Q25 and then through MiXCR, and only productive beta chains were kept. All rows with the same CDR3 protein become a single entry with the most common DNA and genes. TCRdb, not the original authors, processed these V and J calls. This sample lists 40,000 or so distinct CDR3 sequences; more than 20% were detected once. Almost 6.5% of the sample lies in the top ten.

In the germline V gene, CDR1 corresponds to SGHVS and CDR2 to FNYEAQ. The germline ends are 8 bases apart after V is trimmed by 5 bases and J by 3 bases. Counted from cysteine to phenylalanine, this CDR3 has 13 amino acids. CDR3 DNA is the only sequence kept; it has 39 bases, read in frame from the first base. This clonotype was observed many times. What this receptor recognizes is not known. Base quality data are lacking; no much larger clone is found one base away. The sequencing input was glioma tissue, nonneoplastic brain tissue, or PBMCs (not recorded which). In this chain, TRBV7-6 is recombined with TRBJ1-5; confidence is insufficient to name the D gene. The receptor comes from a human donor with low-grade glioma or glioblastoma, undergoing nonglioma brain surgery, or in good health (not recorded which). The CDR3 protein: CASSPFPNQPQHF. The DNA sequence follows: TGTGCCAGCAGCCCCTTTCCCAATCAGCCCCAGCATTTT. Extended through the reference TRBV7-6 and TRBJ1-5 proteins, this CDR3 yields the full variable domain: GAGVSQSPRYKVTKRGQDVALRCDPISGHVSLYWYRQALGQGPEFLTYFNYEAQQDKSGLPNDRFSAERPEGSISTLTIQRTEQRDSAMYRCASSPFPNQPQHFGDGTRLSIL.